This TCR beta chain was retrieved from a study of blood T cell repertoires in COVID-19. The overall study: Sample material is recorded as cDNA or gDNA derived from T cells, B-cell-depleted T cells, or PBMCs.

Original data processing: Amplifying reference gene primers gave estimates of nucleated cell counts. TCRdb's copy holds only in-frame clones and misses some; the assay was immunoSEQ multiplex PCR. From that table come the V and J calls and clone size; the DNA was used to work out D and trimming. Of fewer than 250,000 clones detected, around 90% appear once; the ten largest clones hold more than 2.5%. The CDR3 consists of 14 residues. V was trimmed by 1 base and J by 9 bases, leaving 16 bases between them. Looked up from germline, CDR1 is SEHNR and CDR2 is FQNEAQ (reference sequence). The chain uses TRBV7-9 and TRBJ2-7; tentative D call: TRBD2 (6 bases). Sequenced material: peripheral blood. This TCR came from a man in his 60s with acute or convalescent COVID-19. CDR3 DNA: TGTGCCAGCAGCTTAGGAGGGACTCCCGTCGGGCAGTACTTC. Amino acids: CASSLGGTPVGQYF. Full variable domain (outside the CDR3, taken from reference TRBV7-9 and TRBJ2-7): DTGVSQNPRHKITKRGQNVTFRCDPISEHNRLYWYRQTLGQGPEFLTYFQNEAQLEKSRLLSDRFSAERPKGSFSTLEIQRTEQGDSAMYLCASSLGGTPVGQYFGPGTRLTVT.